This T cell receptor beta chain was recorded in a study of T cell changes during pregnancy in multiple sclerosis. Trimming cost V 1 base and J 5 bases, with 23 bases left between them. The CDR3 length is 19 residues. Looked up from germline, CDR1 is SGHTA and CDR2 is FQGNSA. Repertoires were generated with immunoSEQ multiplex PCR, while TCRdb's copy carries only in-frame clones and drops some. The data hold 45,000 to 60,000 clones, with roughly 93% observed a single time. Here the sequenced sample was peripheral blood, taken in the second trimester of pregnancy. The TCR comes from a female donor with multiple sclerosis, enrolled in a pregnancy study. The chain has TRBV7-2 and TRBJ2-2; perhaps TRBD2 as D (7 bases). This chain's CDR3 is CASSLVGFEGGTSTGELFF. The CDR3 coding sequence is TGTGCCAGCAGCTTAGTAGGTTTCGAGGGGGGGACGAGTACCGGGGAGCTGTTTTTT. Full variable domain (missing parts from reference TRBV7-2 and TRBJ2-2): GAGVSQSPSNKVTEKGKDVELRCDPISGHTALYWYRQSLGQGLEFLIYFQGNSAPDKSGLPSDRFSAERTGGSVSTLTIQRTQQEDSAVYLCASSLVGFEGGTSTGELFFGEGSRLTVL.